These 16 T cell receptor beta chains came from one sample sequenced in a study of T cell changes during pregnancy in multiple sclerosis. Only in-frame clones appear in the TCRdb table, and some are missing; sequencing was by immunoSEQ multiplex PCR. The profile shows over 50,000 clones, around nine tenths of them singletons. The specimen was peripheral blood from another person, used as feeder cells. Receptors originate from a human donor whose cells served as feeder cells for cultures in a pregnancy study.

This clone has only one observation. The V call is TRBV4-1, the J call TRBJ2-3; the D gene is possibly TRBD1 (6 bases). This CDR3 is built from 16 residues. V was trimmed by 0 bases and J by 1 base, leaving 11 bases between them. Germline V gene lookup returns CDR1 MGHRA and CDR2 YSYEKL. The CDR3 sequence is CASSQERPGGTDTQYF. CDR3 nucleotides: TGCGCCAGCAGCCAAGAGAGGCCAGGGGGCACAGATACGCAGTATTTT.

The V call is TRBV11-2, the J call TRBJ1-1; 9 bases map to TRBD1. J lost 4 bases, V lost 3 bases, and 9 bases had no gene match. The CDR3 contains 16 residues. Germline CDR1 and CDR2: SGHAT and FQNNGV. The CDR3 DNA follows: TGTGCCAGCAGCTTTCGGAGGACAGGGGATGCCACTGAAGCTTTCTTT. It encodes CASSFRRTGDATEAFF.

The table lists this clone with a few counts. CDR3 DNA: TGTGCCAGCAGTTTCAGGGGCCGCGAGGAGCTGTTTTTT. It is translated as CASSFRGREELFF. The chain couples TRBV27 to TRBJ2-2; tentative D call: TRBD1 (6 bases). This CDR3 has 13 residues. V lost 3 bases, J lost 10 bases, and 12 bases lay in between. Looked up from germline, CDR1 is MNHEY and CDR2 is SMNVEV (reference sequence).

This clone was seen just once. This rearrangement joins TRBV2 to TRBJ2-7, with D hard to call. This CDR3 is built from 12 residues. Germline CDR1 SNHLY, CDR2 FYNNEI. V shed 2 bases and J shed 4 bases, with 6 bases lying between them. The CDR3 nucleotides are TGTGCCAGCAGTGAACAGATTTACGAGCAGTACTTC. This translates into CASSEQIYEQYF. The complete variable domain, with remaining parts taken from reference TRBV2 and TRBJ2-7, reads EPEVTQTPSHQVTQMGQEVILRCVPISNHLYFYWYRQILGQKVEFLVSFYNNEISEKSEIFDDQFSVERPDGSNFTLKIRSTKLEDSAMYFCASSEQIYEQYFGPGTRLTVT.

This clone has just one count. This sequence joins TRBV4-1 and TRBJ1-5; D is undetermined. V dropped 0 bases and J dropped 5 bases, with 5 bases sitting between them. CDR1 MGHRA and CDR2 YSYEKL come from the germline V gene. The CDR3 has 13 residues. CDR3: CASSQERDQPQHF. CDR3 DNA: TGCGCCAGCAGCCAAGAGAGGGATCAGCCCCAGCATTTT.

This clone has a handful of counts. V usage is TRBV28 and J usage is TRBJ1-6; no firm D call. V was clipped by 5 bases and J by 7 bases, with 15 bases between them. This CDR3 spans 15 amino acids. Looked up from germline, CDR1 is MDHEN and CDR2 is SYDVKM. CDR3 protein: CASSPYGSSNSPLHF. The CDR3 DNA reads as TGTGCCAGCAGTCCCTATGGGTCTAGCAATTCACCCCTCCACTTT.

The V gene is TRBV7-9, the J gene TRBJ1-2; D call uncertain. The CDR3 loop spans 11 amino acids. CDR1 is SEHNR, CDR2 FQNEAQ, per germline (reference sequence). V lost 5 bases, J lost 7 bases, and 8 bases lay in between. CDR3 nucleotide sequence: TGTGCCAGCAGCCCATTATCTGGCTACACCTTC. It specifies CASSPLSGYTF.

V and J are TRBV5-4 and TRBJ1-2; 7 bases are shared with TRBD1. J lost 3 bases, V lost 1 base, and 3 bases had no gene match. The CDR3 contains 14 residues. Germline-derived CDR1 and CDR2 are SGHNT and YYREEE (reference sequence). CDR3 bases: TGTGCCAGCAGCTTGAACAGGGGTGACTATGGCTACACCTTC. Encoded protein: CASSLNRGDYGYTF.

The chain links TRBV25-1 to TRBJ1-6; D ambiguous. Deletions cut 8 bases from V and 8 bases from J, with 16 bases between. Germline CDR1 reads MGHDK; CDR2 reads SYGVNS. The CDR3 consists of 14 residues. This CDR3 is CASAGRPFDSPLHF. In nucleotides, the CDR3 is TGTGCCAGCGCCGGCCGACCCTTTGATTCACCCCTCCACTTT. Combining the CDR3 with reference TRBV25-1 and TRBJ1-6 gives the whole variable domain EADIYQTPRYLVIGTGKKITLECSQTMGHDKMYWYQQDPGMELHLIHYSYGVNSTEKGDLSSESTVSRIRTEHFPLTLESARPSHTSQYLCASAGRPFDSPLHFGNGTRLTVT.

The rearrangement uses TRBV7-2 and TRBJ1-4; 7 nucleotides align to TRBD1. The germline V gene encodes CDR1 SGHTA and CDR2 FQGNSA. V was clipped by 4 bases and J by 1 base; unmatched bases: 6. The CDR3 is 16 residues long. The CDR3 bases are TGTGCCAGCAGCTCAGGGGGGAGGGTAACTAATGAAAAACTGTTTTTT. This encodes CASSSGGRVTNEKLFF.

V gene TRBV9 combines with J gene TRBJ2-2, with TRBD1 matching 7 bases. Germline lookup yields CDR1 SGDLS and CDR2 YYNGEE. The CDR3 has 17 residues. V lost 3 bases and J lost 1; bases outside the gene matches: 9. CDR3 in amino acids: CASSAPLGQKNTGELFF. In nucleotides, the CDR3 is TGTGCCAGCAGCGCACCCCTGGGACAGAAGAACACCGGGGAGCTGTTTTTT.

This rearrangement joins TRBV27 to TRBJ1-2; D unclear. Germline CDR1 reads MNHEY; CDR2 reads SMNVEV (reference sequence). Trimming took 6 bases from V and 0 from J, leaving 5 bases between them. There are 12 residues in the CDR3. DNA for the CDR3: TGTGCCAGCAGGGATCCTAACTATGGCTACACCTTC. This sequence encodes CASRDPNYGYTF.

The V and J genes are TRBV6-1 and TRBJ2-2; 15 positions match TRBD2. This CDR3 has 17 residues. V lost 3 bases to trimming and J lost 6 bases; unmatched junction nucleotides: 5. Germline lookup yields CDR1 MNHNS and CDR2 SASEGT. DNA for the CDR3: TGTGCCAGCAGTGAGGGACTAGCGGGAGGATGGGCCGGGGAGCTGTTTTTT. It codes for CASSEGLAGGWAGELFF.

This chain joins TRBV19 and TRBJ2-7, with no clear D. Per germline, CDR1 LNHDA and CDR2 SQIVND (reference sequence). The CDR3 totals 13 residues. The V end was cut by 0 bases, the J end by 0 bases, with 3 bases between. The CDR3 sequence: CASSIEISYEQYF. CDR3 DNA sequence: TGTGCCAGTAGTATAGAGATCTCCTACGAGCAGTACTTC.

This clone was seen once. The CDR3, as DNA: TGTGCCAGCAGCTTGACAGGGGGGGAGACTGAAGCTTTCTTT. It specifies CASSLTGGETEAFF. The chain uses TRBV7-6 and TRBJ1-1; 9 bases align to TRBD1. After removal of 3 bases from V and 5 bases from J, the junction contained 4 bases not matched to a gene. Germline CDR1 SGHVS, CDR2 FNYEAQ. The CDR3 contains 14 residues.

This chain connects TRBV19 to TRBJ2-2; 8 bases align to TRBD1. The CDR3 loop spans 14 amino acids. The germline V gene encodes CDR1 LNHDA and CDR2 SQIVND (reference sequence). V lost 8 bases to trimming and J lost 3 bases; unmatched junction nucleotides: 5. The CDR3 is CASRTGQYTGELFF. In DNA form, the CDR3 reads TGTGCCAGTCGGACAGGGCAATACACCGGGGAGCTGTTTTTT.